This TCR beta chain was recovered during a study of blood T cells in healthy people across ages. Study results and limitations: Diversity estimated from one million T cells was considered an underestimate. Among T cells, TCR beta diversity per million cells dropped roughly linearly as age rose.

Germline values: CDR1 MNHEY, CDR2 SMNVEV (reference sequence). Germline trimming cut 5 bases from V and 11 bases from J; bases unmatched to any gene: 5. The CDR3 runs 12 residues. A second PCR, run for about 6 to 11 cycles, used a sample-barcoded 5' primer plus a J-beta primer mix. A template-switch adaptor that had 12 random nucleotides put a tag on each cDNA molecule. TCRdb processed the 5' RACE reads anew with MiXCR; each CDR3 protein has one entry. This sample has over a million distinct CDR3 sequences, with around 45% found just once. With regard to this clonotype: Its matching antigen is unknown.

Sample: blood. The rearrangement links TRBV27 to TRBJ1-4; TRBD1 agrees at 7 bases. This clonotype originated in a woman in her fifties or sixties in good health. CDR3 sequence reads: CASSQGGSKLFF. CDR3 DNA: TGTGCCAGCAGTCAAGGGGGCTCGAAACTGTTTTTT.